Each of the 25 T cell receptor beta chains below was sequenced from the same sample in a study of beta chain features in type 1 diabetes. The whole isolated RNA underwent reverse transcription, so sequencing captured expressed TCRB transcripts. Method: immunoSEQ multiplex PCR; TCRdb's copy keeps in-frame clones and lacks some. The data contain roughly 400,000 clones, approximately 15% of them singletons. Sequencing used naive CD4+ T cells from blood. Receptors were obtained from a man aged 25-45 years in good health.

A remark on this clone: Other DNA sequences in this specimen translate into the identical CDR3. The chain employs TRBV9 and TRBJ2-5, with D unclear. Trimming took 0 bases from V and 2 from J, leaving 5 bases between them. This CDR3 comprises 13 residues. The germline V gene has CDR1 SGDLS and CDR2 YYNGEE. The CDR3 sequence is CASSVGGQETQYF. CDR3 DNA: TGTGCCAGCAGCGTAGGGGGTCAAGAGACCCAGTACTTC.

CDR3 loop: CASSQDRLAGYTGELFF. CDR3 DNA: TGTGCCAGCAGCCAAGATCGGCTAGCGGGTTACACCGGGGAGCTGTTTTTT. This chain links TRBV14 with TRBJ2-2, with 8 bases that match TRBD2. The trim removed 0 bases at V and 3 bases at J, leaving 6 bases unmatched. CDR1 is SGHDN, CDR2 FVKESK, per germline. The CDR3 contains 17 residues.

The chain has TRBV7-3 and TRBJ2-3; D ambiguous. The germline gives CDR1 SGHTA, CDR2 FQGTGA. The CDR3 has 13 residues. The V gene lost 4 bases and the J gene lost 0 bases, with 5 bases spanning the gap. CDR3 DNA: TGTGCCAGCAGCTGGCGAAGCACAGATACGCAGTATTTT. It yields the protein CASSWRSTDTQYF.

This clone was detected only a few times. This rearrangement joins TRBV15 to TRBJ1-6; the match to TRBD1 covers 7 bases. The CDR3 length is 15 residues. The ends lost 1 base at V and 11 bases at J; junction bases unmatched: 8. The germline V gene encodes CDR1 LNHNV and CDR2 YYDKDF (reference sequence). CDR3 amino acids: CATSRGGQGDTPLHF. The DNA of the CDR3 is TGTGCCACCAGCAGAGGGGGCCAGGGGGATACACCCCTCCACTTT.

This clone was detected only a few times. The chain carries TRBV20-1 and TRBJ2-2; D not certain. The germline V gene has CDR1 DFQATT and CDR2 SNEGSKA (reference sequence). The CDR3 consists of 11 residues. V lost 5 bases to trimming and J lost 8 bases, with 9 bases between them. DNA for the CDR3: TGCAGTGCTTCCTCTCGGGGGGAGCTGTTTTTT. Amino acid sequence: CSASSRGELFF.

V is TRBV11-2 and J is TRBJ2-3; possible D gene TRBD2, 6 bases. V lost 0 bases to trimming and J lost 10 bases, with 14 bases between them. This CDR3 region has 14 residues. CDR1 and CDR2 from the germline V gene are SGHAT and FQNNGV. DNA for the CDR3: TGTGCCAGCAGCTTAGAGGGGACCGGGACTCCGCAGTATTTT. Its translation is CASSLEGTGTPQYF. Using reference TRBV11-2 and TRBJ2-3 for the parts outside the CDR3, the full variable domain is EAGVAQSPRYKIIEKRQSVAFWCNPISGHATLYWYQQILGQGPKLLIQFQNNGVVDDSQLPKDRFSAERLKGVDSTLKIQPAKLEDSAVYLCASSLEGTGTPQYFGPGTRLTVL.

This sequence joins TRBV7-2 and TRBJ1-2; D perhaps matches TRBD1 (6 bases). The CDR3 runs 16 residues. The V end lost 5 bases, the J end lost 2 bases, and 18 bases lay between the germline ends. Germline lookup yields CDR1 SGHTA and CDR2 FQGNSA. This chain's CDR3 is CASSLSGTPTNYGYTF. DNA of the CDR3: TGTGCCAGCAGCCTAAGCGGGACACCGACCAACTATGGCTACACCTTC.

The chain joins TRBV6-5 to TRBJ2-7, with D hard to call. Looked up from germline, CDR1 is MNHEY and CDR2 is SVGAGI. The CDR3 sequence is 12 residues long. Trimming cost V 8 bases and J 4 bases, with 12 bases left between them. The CDR3 bases are TGTGCCAGCGGAAGAACGGTATACGAGCAGTACTTC. It yields the protein CASGRTVYEQYF.

This chain joins TRBV30 and TRBJ1-2; D not certain. The germline V and J ends were trimmed by 3 bases and 8 bases, with 19 bases remaining between them. The CDR3 totals 14 residues. In germline, CDR1 is GTSNPN, CDR2 SVGIG (reference sequence). CDR3 sequence (DNA): TGTGCCTGGAGCCAAGAGGACGGGGTTGGGGGCTACACCTTC. This translates into CAWSQEDGVGGYTF.

This clone came up a few times. V usage is TRBV29-1 and J usage is TRBJ1-1; no reliable D call. CDR1 SQVTM and CDR2 ANQGSEA come from the germline V gene. The CDR3 length is 10 residues. V lost 7 bases to trimming and J lost 5 bases, with 8 bases between them. CDR3 DNA: TGCAGCGCCAAGTGGACTGAAGCTTTCTTT. Translation gives CSAKWTEAFF.

The genes are TRBV7-3 and TRBJ2-3; weak D call: TRBD1 (6 bases). V gave up 7 bases and J gave up 0 bases, with 11 bases separating them. The CDR3 sequence is 14 residues long. CDR1 is SGHTA, CDR2 FQGTGA, per germline. In DNA, the CDR3 is TGTGCCAGCATGCAGGGGCCTAGCACAGATACGCAGTATTTT. Protein sequence: CASMQGPSTDTQYF.

This clone was detected only a few times. This rearrangement joins TRBV27 to TRBJ1-2; 7 positions match TRBD1. Germline trimming cut 5 bases from V and 4 bases from J; bases unmatched to any gene: 10. This CDR3 is 15 amino acids long. Germline CDR1 MNHEY, CDR2 SMNVEV (reference sequence). DNA of the CDR3: TGTGCCAGCAGTCCTGACAGGGCCCGCCTCTATGGCTACACCTTC. It specifies CASSPDRARLYGYTF.

V usage is TRBV7-9 and J usage is TRBJ2-5, with D possibly being TRBD1 (6 bases). CDR1 is SEHNR, CDR2 FQNEAQ, per germline (reference sequence). Trimming left V 1 base short and J 2 bases short, with 11 bases between. The CDR3 is 15 amino acids. In DNA, the CDR3 is TGTGCCAGCAGCTTAGTCCCGGACAGTCAAGAGACCCAGTACTTC. As protein: CASSLVPDSQETQYF. Drawing the rest from reference TRBV7-9 and TRBJ2-5, the complete variable domain is DTGVSQNPRHKITKRGQNVTFRCDPISEHNRLYWYRQTLGQGPEFLTYFQNEAQLEKSRLLSDRFSAERPKGSFSTLEIQRTEQGDSAMYLCASSLVPDSQETQYFGPGTRLLVL.

The gene calls are TRBV6-5 and TRBJ2-1; D is unclear. The germline CDR1 and CDR2 sequences are MNHEY and SVGAGI. The CDR3 consists of 12 residues. V was pared by 1 base and J by 9 bases, with 7 bases between. The CDR3 coding sequence is TGTGCCAGCAGTTACTGGTTAGGTGAGCAGTTCTTC. Residues: CASSYWLGEQFF.

There are a few counts of this clone. This chain connects TRBV7-2 to TRBJ2-7, with 8 positions matching TRBD1. The CDR3 is made up of 13 amino acids. V was pared by 5 bases and J by 6 bases, with 6 bases of the junction left unmatched. Germline V gives CDR1 SGHTA, CDR2 FQGNSA. This CDR3 reads CASSTRQGSEQYF. DNA for the CDR3: TGTGCCAGCAGCACAAGACAGGGGAGCGAGCAGTACTTC.

V and J are TRBV7-9 and TRBJ2-7; D may be TRBD2 (6 bases). The CDR3 runs 13 residues. Germline V gene sequence: CDR1 SEHNR, CDR2 FQNEAQ (reference sequence). Between the trimmed V and J ends, which lost 2 bases and 6 bases, there was a span of 11 bases. Here the CDR3 reads CASSLRLAAEQYV. The DNA for the CDR3 is TGTGCCAGCAGCTTACGATTAGCGGCCGAGCAGTACGTC.

This clone was recorded a few times. The chain uses TRBV30 and TRBJ2-2; the D is unclear. CDR1 is GTSNPN, CDR2 SVGIG, per germline (reference sequence). CDR3 size: 15 residues. The V and J ends lost 0 bases and 3 bases respectively, with 11 bases between them. The DNA for the CDR3 is TGTGCCTGGAGTGTACACCCCGCGGACACCGGGGAGCTGTTTTTT. It encodes CAWSVHPADTGELFF. The entire variable domain, with the rest obtained from reference TRBV30 and TRBJ2-2, is as follows: SQTIHQWPATLVQPVGSPLSLECTVEGTSNPNLYWYRQAAGRGLQLLFYSVGIGQISSEVPQNLSASRPQDRQFILSSKKLLLSDSGFYLCAWSVHPADTGELFFGEGSRLTVL.

This chain connects TRBV5-6 to TRBJ1-5; D remains unclear. Trimming shortened V by 6 bases and J by 1 base, and 14 bases separated the two germline ends. The CDR3 has 15 amino acids. Germline loops: CDR1 SGHDT, CDR2 YYEEEE. CDR3 amino acids: CASTLGLGSNQPQHF. Here the CDR3 DNA reads TGTGCCAGCACCCTTGGACTAGGGAGCAATCAGCCCCAGCATTTT.

V and J are TRBV7-2 and TRBJ2-5, with D possibly TRBD1 on 6 matching bases. Between the trimmed V and J ends, which lost 1 base and 9 bases, there was a span of 18 bases. The length of the CDR3 is 15 residues. Germline V gene data show CDR1 as SGHTA and CDR2 as FQGNSA. The CDR3 sequence: CASSLGGLTPGAQYF. As DNA, the CDR3 is TGTGCCAGCAGCTTAGGGGGGTTGACACCAGGGGCCCAGTACTTC.

The chain recombines TRBV15 with TRBJ1-2; no clear D gene. Trimming stripped 0 bases from V and 7 bases from J, with 9 bases between. This CDR3 has 13 residues. Germline CDR1 is LNHNV and CDR2 is YYDKDF (reference sequence). The CDR3 nucleotides read TGTGCCACCAGCAGAGATCCGAAGGGTGGCTACACCTTC. Translated: CATSRDPKGGYTF.

The sample holds a few counts of this clone. J is TRBJ1-1 and V is TRBV10-3; D is undetermined. The CDR3 sequence is 13 residues long. Germline values: CDR1 ENHRY, CDR2 SYGVKD. V shed 4 bases and J shed 1 base, with 7 bases lying between them. The CDR3 DNA is TGTGCCATCAGTGGCCCAGCGAACACTGAAGCTTTCTTT. Protein: CAISGPANTEAFF.

This chain links TRBV30 with TRBJ1-5; D not certain. Trimming shortened V by 0 bases and J by 0 bases, and 12 bases separated the two germline ends. The CDR3 is made up of 16 amino acids. Germline CDR1 is GTSNPN and CDR2 is SVGIG (reference sequence). The CDR3 spells CAWSVGSPNSNQPQHF. CDR3 sequence (DNA): TGTGCCTGGAGTGTCGGTTCCCCCAATAGCAATCAGCCCCAGCATTTT.

As DNA, the CDR3 is TGTGCCAGCAGCTTCGGCGGGACCAAAAACATTCAGTACTTC. Its translation: CASSFGGTKNIQYF. The J gene is TRBJ2-4, the V gene TRBV7-2; D perhaps matches TRBD2 (6 bases). Deletions cut 3 bases from V and 2 bases from J, with 8 bases between. Germline loops: CDR1 SGHTA, CDR2 FQGNSA. The CDR3 is 14 residues long.

This chain connects TRBV4-1 to TRBJ2-3; 13 bases are a match to TRBD2. J was trimmed by 3 bases and V by 1 base; bases with no gene match: 7. The germline CDR1 and CDR2 sequences are MGHRA and YSYEKL. The CDR3 has 18 amino acids. The CDR3 DNA sequence: TGCGCCAGCAGCCAAGGACTAGCGGGAGGAATGCGGACAGATACGCAGTATTTT. Amino acids: CASSQGLAGGMRTDTQYF.

This rearrangement joins TRBV5-6 to TRBJ2-5; TRBD1 agrees at 9 bases. Losses at the gene ends were 6 bases for V and 5 bases for J; bases not matched to a gene: 5. Looked up from germline, CDR1 is SGHDT and CDR2 is YYEEEE. The CDR3 extends over 13 amino acids. The DNA for the CDR3 is TGTGCCAGCACCAGAGACAGGGGGGAGACCCAGTACTTC. Encoded protein: CASTRDRGETQYF.